A single sample gave rise to the 20 T cell receptor beta chains below, sequenced in a study of cytomegalovirus exposure and HLA in healthy donors. This PCR relied on a set of 60 Vbeta primers and 13 Jbeta primers. Assay: immunoSEQ multiplex PCR; the TCRdb copy retains only in-frame clones and omits some. The sample holds 100,000 to 150,000 clones, roughly 82% seen once. Sequencing was done on a sample of PBMCs. The source is a woman aged 40 to 49 in good health and CMV-seropositive.

This clone was seen only once. V and J are TRBV6-1 and TRBJ2-1, with 7 bases lining up with TRBD2. The germline V gene encodes CDR1 MNHNS and CDR2 SASEGT. V lost 4 bases to trimming and J lost 9 bases; unmatched junction nucleotides: 12. The CDR3 consists of 15 residues. This chain's CDR3 is CASSGPRGSIPEQFF. CDR3 nucleotide sequence: TGTGCCAGCAGTGGCCCTCGCGGGAGCATTCCTGAGCAGTTCTTC.

This clone was seen a few times. The J gene is TRBJ2-5, the V gene TRBV18; D remains ambiguous. V was trimmed by 3 bases and J by 2 bases, leaving 13 bases between them. The CDR3 consists of 15 residues. Germline V gives CDR1 KGHSH, CDR2 LQKENI. The CDR3 region is CASSPDVGQQETQYF. The CDR3 nucleotides read TGTGCCAGCTCACCTGACGTGGGCCAACAAGAGACCCAGTACTTC.

The chain joins TRBV19 to TRBJ1-4; no reliable D call. The V and J ends lost 5 bases and 0 bases respectively, with 7 bases between them. Germline loops: CDR1 LNHDA, CDR2 SQIVND (reference sequence). CDR3 length: 14 amino acids. The CDR3 loop reads CASSFPSTNEKLFF. The CDR3 nucleotides read TGTGCCAGTAGTTTTCCGTCAACTAATGAAAAACTGTTTTTT.

J is TRBJ2-3 and V is TRBV5-1; 8 nucleotides match TRBD2. The junction had 6 bases not matched to a gene; V was cut back by 0 bases and J by 3 bases. The CDR3 extends over 16 amino acids. From germline, CDR1 is SGHRS and CDR2 YFSETQ. CDR3 coding DNA: TGCGCCAGCAGCTTGGAGTCGACTAGCGTAACAGATACGCAGTATTTT. Protein: CASSLESTSVTDTQYF.

This chain uses TRBV4-1 with TRBJ1-2, with D unresolved. Germline CDR1 reads MGHRA; CDR2 reads YSYEKL. The CDR3 sequence is 15 residues long. V dropped 0 bases and J dropped 5 bases, with 13 bases sitting between them. CDR3 loop: CASSQESQPGYGYTF. DNA for the CDR3: TGCGCCAGCAGCCAAGAGTCACAGCCAGGTTATGGCTACACCTTC.

This chain uses TRBV6-1 with TRBJ2-3, with 7 nucleotides matching TRBD2. Germline assignment: CDR1 MNHNS and CDR2 SASEGT. V lost 1 base and J lost 4; bases outside the gene matches: 8. The CDR3 covers 16 residues. The CDR3 DNA sequence: TGTGCCAGCAGTGAAGGCGGCGGGAGATGGGCAGATACGCAGTATTTT. It encodes CASSEGGGRWADTQYF.

This clone has a single count. The chain has TRBV30 and TRBJ2-2, with D uncertain. CDR1 is GTSNPN, CDR2 SVGIG, per germline (reference sequence). V gave up 3 bases and J gave up 1 base, with 6 bases separating them. The CDR3 totals 13 residues. CDR3 residues: CAWRERNTGELFF. In nucleotides, the CDR3 is TGTGCCTGGAGAGAGCGGAACACCGGGGAGCTGTTTTTT.

V and J are TRBV28 and TRBJ2-2; 7 nucleotides match TRBD1. Germline lookup yields CDR1 MDHEN and CDR2 SYDVKM. The CDR3 loop spans 15 amino acids. V shed 4 bases and J 7 bases; nucleotides not matched to a gene: 9. As DNA, the CDR3 is TGTGCCAGCAGTTACATGACAGGGCGTAACGGGGAGCTGTTTTTT. Protein: CASSYMTGRNGELFF.

V is TRBV9 and J is TRBJ2-1; the D gene is possibly TRBD2 (6 bases). From germline, CDR1 is SGDLS and CDR2 YYNGEE. V lost 4 bases, J lost 4 bases, and 12 bases lay in between. CDR3 length: 14 amino acids. The CDR3 region has the DNA TGTGCCAGCAGCCCCCGACTAGATTACAATGAGCAGTTCTTC. Encoded protein: CASSPRLDYNEQFF.

Only a few counts were recorded for this clone. The chain carries TRBV7-8 and TRBJ2-1, with 10 bases aligning to TRBD2. Germline V gives CDR1 SGHVS, CDR2 FQNEAQ. V shed 1 base, J shed 5 bases, and the junction held 11 bases outside the gene matches. CDR3 length: 18 amino acids. CDR3 residues: CASSLVRPSGSRDNEQFF. CDR3 nucleotide sequence: TGTGCCAGCAGCTTAGTACGTCCTAGCGGGAGTAGAGACAATGAGCAGTTCTTC.

This clone appeared a few times. V gene TRBV5-4 combines with J gene TRBJ2-2, with D tentatively TRBD2 (6 bases). V lost 5 bases and J lost 0, with 8 bases in between. The length of the CDR3 is 14 residues. Germline loops: CDR1 SGHNT, CDR2 YYREEE (reference sequence). CDR3 DNA: TGTGCCAGCAGGTGGGACTCGAACACCGGGGAGCTGTTTTTT. It translates to CASRWDSNTGELFF.

This clone was seen more than once but under ten times. The rearrangement links TRBV6-6 to TRBJ2-7, with 8 bases matching TRBD2. Germline V gene lookup returns CDR1 MNHNY and CDR2 SVGAGI (reference sequence). This CDR3 has 14 amino acids. Unmatched junction bases numbered 9, after V lost 8 bases and J lost 3 bases. The CDR3 DNA follows: TGTGCCAGCTCCCGGGGGGGCAGGGGCTACGAGCAGTACTTC. Translated: CASSRGGRGYEQYF.

The CDR3: CASSLTSAHNEQFF. In DNA form, the CDR3 reads TGTGCCAGCAGCTTAACTAGCGCCCACAATGAGCAGTTCTTC. The genes are TRBV11-3 and TRBJ2-1, with 7 bases identical to TRBD2. Germline assignment: CDR1 SGHNT and CDR2 YENEEA. The CDR3 contains 14 residues. With V trimmed by 2 bases and J by 5 bases, 3 bases remained unmatched.

The chain carries TRBV6-1 and TRBJ1-5; D might be TRBD1 (6 bases). Trimming cost V 2 bases and J 1 base, with 12 bases left between them. There are 16 residues in the CDR3. Germline-derived CDR1 and CDR2 are MNHNS and SASEGT. CDR3 amino acids: CASSELGGGSNQPQHF. CDR3 coding DNA: TGTGCCAGCAGTGAATTAGGGGGGGGGAGCAATCAGCCCCAGCATTTT.

The chain is built from TRBV11-2 and TRBJ2-3; 7 nucleotides match TRBD2. The germline V gene encodes CDR1 SGHAT and CDR2 FQNNGV. With 5 bases clipped from V and 4 bases from J, the junction kept 9 bases outside the gene matches. This CDR3 spans 15 amino acids. The CDR3 DNA follows: TGTGCCAGCAGCCCGGGGGGAAAACAATCAGATACGCAGTATTTT. Protein product: CASSPGGKQSDTQYF.

The gene calls are TRBV7-9 and TRBJ1-5; tentatively, D is TRBD1 (5 bases). The V and J ends lost 5 bases and 3 bases respectively, with 11 bases between them. The CDR3 is 14 residues long. Germline V gene lookup returns CDR1 SEHNR and CDR2 FQNEAQ (reference sequence). The CDR3 protein is CASSPRGNNQPQHF. CDR3 bases: TGTGCCAGCAGCCCACGGGGGAACAATCAGCCCCAGCATTTT.

The chain is built from TRBV2 and TRBJ1-4; possibly TRBD1 for D (6 bases). Looked up from germline, CDR1 is SNHLY and CDR2 is FYNNEI. V lost 6 bases, J lost 7 bases, and 9 bases lay in between. This CDR3 has 12 residues. Here the CDR3 DNA reads TGTGCCAGCAGACAGGGTGTTGAAAAACTGTTTTTT. Its translation: CASRQGVEKLFF.

The V gene is TRBV2, the J gene TRBJ2-7; perhaps TRBD2 as D (5 bases). The germline V gene encodes CDR1 SNHLY and CDR2 FYNNEI. This CDR3 has 13 amino acids. With 3 bases removed from V and 7 bases from J, the gap between germline ends came to 13 bases. The CDR3 nucleotides are TGTGCCAGCAGTGATCGGGGTTTTGGAGAGCAGTACTTC. This sequence encodes CASSDRGFGEQYF.

About this clone itself: Other DNA sequences from this sample encode an identical CDR3 as well. The V call is TRBV6-5, the J call TRBJ1-2; maybe TRBD1 (6 bases). The CDR3 is 16 amino acids. V lost 2 bases, J lost 4 bases, and 17 bases lay in between. The germline V gene has CDR1 MNHEY and CDR2 SVGAGI. The chain's CDR3 is CASSYDGQGISYGYTF. The CDR3 DNA reads as TGTGCCAGCAGTTACGACGGCCAGGGGATTAGCTATGGCTACACCTTC.

This clone came up a few times. This sequence joins TRBV5-5 and TRBJ2-1, with TRBD2 matching over 7 bases. CDR1 and CDR2 from the germline V gene are SGHKS and YYEKEE (reference sequence). This CDR3 is 13 amino acids long. After removal of 1 base from V and 7 bases from J, the junction contained 2 bases not matched to a gene. The CDR3 loop is CASSLNGGNEQFF. Written as DNA, the CDR3 is TGTGCCAGCAGCTTGAACGGGGGGAATGAGCAGTTCTTC. The complete variable domain, with remaining parts taken from reference TRBV5-5 and TRBJ2-1, reads DAGVTQSPTHLIKTRGQQVTLRCSPISGHKSVSWYQQVLGQGPQFIFQYYEKEERGRGNFPDRFSARQFPNYSSELNVNALLLGDSALYLCASSLNGGNEQFFGPGTRLTVL.